This T cell receptor beta chain was found in a study of control samples from healthy donors and cancer patients. Trimming removed 2 bases from V and 2 bases from J, with 13 bases in between. The length of the CDR3 is 16 residues. Germline values: CDR1 SGHTA, CDR2 FQGNSA. Profiled with immunoSEQ multiplex PCR; TCRdb holds only in-frame clones, not every one. The sample lists 400,000 to 500,000 clones, 75% to 95% occurring once. Sequenced material: PBMCs. V gene TRBV7-2 combines with J gene TRBJ1-5; D call uncertain. This TCR was sampled from a man in his forties with head and neck cancer. Here the CDR3 reads CASSLIPLPGNQPQHF. As DNA, the CDR3 is TGTGCCAGCAGCTTAATTCCCCTGCCGGGCAATCAGCCCCAGCATTTT.